Below are 22 T cell receptor beta chains sequenced from a single sample in a study of blood T cell repertoires in COVID-19. Clones were read by immunoSEQ multiplex PCR, and TCRdb kept only the in-frame ones, dropping some. The repertoire holds 180,000 or so clones, with 85% to 90% as singletons. Material for sequencing was peripheral blood. Receptors originate from a young man with active or convalescent COVID-19.

The chain has TRBV24-1 and TRBJ2-4; D uncertain. Germline V gene lookup returns CDR1 KGHDR and CDR2 SFDVKD. V lost 7 bases, J lost 3 bases, and 18 bases lay in between. The length of the CDR3 is 16 residues. The CDR3 loop is CATRTSTYRVKNIQYF. CDR3 nucleotides: TGTGCCACCAGGACTTCCACCTATCGGGTCAAAAACATTCAGTACTTC.

V gene TRBV19 combines with J gene TRBJ1-5; TRBD1 is a possible D gene (6 bases). The V end was cut by 3 bases, the J end by 4 bases, with 13 bases between. This CDR3 has 15 residues. The germline V gene encodes CDR1 LNHDA and CDR2 SQIVND (reference sequence). Here the CDR3 reads CASSIYGTPNQPQHF. CDR3 DNA: TGTGCCAGTAGTATCTACGGGACACCTAATCAGCCCCAGCATTTT.

This clone was observed a single time. V usage is TRBV6-1 and J usage is TRBJ1-5; 7 positions agree with TRBD1. This CDR3 is built from 14 residues. V gave up 2 bases and J gave up 5 bases; unmatched junction bases: 3. The germline CDR1 and CDR2 sequences are MNHNS and SASEGT. CDR3 bases: TGTGCCAGCAGTGAAAACAGGGGCCATCAGCCCCAGCATTTT. This encodes CASSENRGHQPQHF.

Here the CDR3 DNA reads TGTGCCAGCAGCTCCCGGGACAGGGCTGCCTACGAGCAGTACTTC. It is translated as CASSSRDRAAYEQYF. The chain uses TRBV13 and TRBJ2-7; 9 nucleotides agree with TRBD1. Germline loops: CDR1 PRHDT, CDR2 FYEKMQ (reference sequence). The CDR3 runs 15 residues. J lost 2 bases, V lost 4 bases, and 6 bases had no gene match.

This rearrangement joins TRBV29-1 to TRBJ2-1; no reliable D call. Germline lookup yields CDR1 SQVTM and CDR2 ANQGSEA. The CDR3 spans 14 residues. Trimming removed 4 bases at V and 6 bases at J, with 16 bases between. CDR3 sequence: CSVGPRVQGNEQFF. The CDR3 DNA reads TGCAGCGTTGGTCCCCGGGTACAAGGCAATGAGCAGTTCTTC.

This chain uses TRBV7-9 with TRBJ2-7, with D maybe TRBD2 (6 bases). The V end was cut by 0 bases, the J end by 1 base, with 13 bases between. The CDR3 has 16 residues. Germline V CDR1 and CDR2: SEHNR, FQNEAQ (reference sequence). The CDR3: CASSLAGTGLSYEQYF. The CDR3 nucleotides read TGTGCCAGCAGCTTAGCCGGGACTGGGCTATCCTACGAGCAGTACTTC. Full variable domain (remainder filled in from reference TRBV7-9 and TRBJ2-7): DTGVSQNPRHKITKRGQNVTFRCDPISEHNRLYWYRQTLGQGPEFLTYFQNEAQLEKSRLLSDRFSAERPKGSFSTLEIQRTEQGDSAMYLCASSLAGTGLSYEQYFGPGTRLTVT.

The gene calls are TRBV5-5 and TRBJ1-2; D unresolved. The germline V and J ends were trimmed by 0 bases and 4 bases, with 7 bases remaining between them. The CDR3 covers 13 residues. CDR1 is SGHKS, CDR2 YYEKEE, per germline (reference sequence). The CDR3 coding sequence is TGTGCCAGCAGCTTGGGTCCAGTCTATGGCTACACCTTC. This gives the protein CASSLGPVYGYTF.

This rearrangement joins TRBV10-3 to TRBJ2-5; unclear D gene. V was pared by 2 bases and J by 2 bases, with 6 bases between. CDR1 is ENHRY, CDR2 SYGVKD, per germline. The CDR3 is 13 amino acids. The CDR3 DNA reads TGTGCCATCAGTGAGGTGACTCAAGAGACCCAGTACTTC. It translates to CAISEVTQETQYF.

The V call is TRBV6-5, the J call TRBJ1-5; D might be TRBD1 (6 bases). Trimming pared 2 bases from V and 3 bases from J, leaving 14 bases between. In germline, CDR1 is MNHEY, CDR2 SVGAGI. CDR3 length equals 16 residues. CDR3 sequence: CASSYGGAGDNQPQHF. The CDR3 region has the DNA TGTGCCAGCAGTTACGGGGGGGCAGGGGACAATCAGCCCCAGCATTTT.

This sequence joins TRBV5-1 and TRBJ1-1, with TRBD1 identical over 9 bases. The V gene end was trimmed by 4 bases and the J gene end by 1 base; junction bases not matched to a gene: 11. The CDR3 has 17 amino acids. The germline V gene has CDR1 SGHRS and CDR2 YFSETQ. CDR3 DNA sequence: TGCGCCAGCAGCGTGGATTACAGGGGGCCTTGGAACACTGAAGCTTTCTTT. The encoded protein is CASSVDYRGPWNTEAFF.

The chain combines TRBV14 with TRBJ2-3; a weak D match, TRBD2 (5 bases). The germline V gene has CDR1 SGHDN and CDR2 FVKESK. V was trimmed by 3 bases and J by 4 bases, leaving 17 bases between them. This CDR3 is 16 amino acids long. The CDR3 spells CASSHQTPGLSDTQYF. The CDR3 DNA reads TGTGCCAGCAGCCATCAAACTCCGGGGTTATCAGATACGCAGTATTTT.

The gene calls are TRBV29-1 and TRBJ1-1; maybe TRBD1 (5 bases). Trimming removed 5 bases at V and 0 bases at J, with 10 bases between. Looked up from germline, CDR1 is SQVTM and CDR2 is ANQGSEA. This CDR3 is 13 amino acids long. The CDR3 is CSVRGSMNTEAFF. As DNA, the CDR3 is TGCAGCGTTAGGGGCAGTATGAACACTGAAGCTTTCTTT. Supplemented by reference TRBV29-1 and TRBJ1-1, the full variable domain reads SAVISQKPSRDICQRGTSLTIQCQVDSQVTMMFWYRQQPGQSLTLIATANQGSEATYESGFVIDKFPISRPNLTFSTLTVSNMSPEDSSIYLCSVRGSMNTEAFFGQGTRLTVV.

The chain combines TRBV5-5 with TRBJ1-2, with D unresolved. Deletions cut 1 base from V and 2 bases from J, with 12 bases between. The CDR3 is 15 residues long. Germline V gives CDR1 SGHKS, CDR2 YYEKEE (reference sequence). CDR3 in amino acids: CASSLRADPNYGYTF. The DNA of the CDR3 is TGTGCCAGCAGCTTGCGAGCGGACCCAAACTATGGCTACACCTTC.

The chain recombines TRBV3-1 (or the pseudogene TRBV3-2) with TRBJ2-1; D uncertain. V gave up 4 bases and J gave up 4 bases, with 11 bases separating them. CDR3 length equals 14 residues. Germline V gene data show CDR1 as LGHDT and CDR2 as YNNKEL (reference sequence). The CDR3 reads CASSPPWRYNEQFF. The DNA of the CDR3 is TGTGCCAGCAGCCCCCCCTGGCGGTACAATGAGCAGTTCTTC.

J is TRBJ1-2 and V is TRBV19, with 9 bases identical to TRBD1. CDR3 length equals 18 residues. V shed 7 bases and J 2 bases; nucleotides not matched to a gene: 17. In germline, CDR1 is LNHDA, CDR2 SQIVND (reference sequence). CDR3 sequence reads: CASIPLYVQGALNYGYTF. In DNA, the CDR3 is TGTGCCAGTATCCCCCTCTACGTACAGGGGGCTTTAAACTATGGCTACACCTTC.

This clone was observed once. The V call is TRBV3-1 (or the pseudogene TRBV3-2), the J call TRBJ2-6; maybe TRBD1 (5 bases). V gave up 6 bases and J gave up 0 bases, with 9 bases separating them. The CDR3 is 15 amino acids. Germline CDR1 and CDR2: LGHDT and YNNKEL (reference sequence). The CDR3 sequence: CASRGRDSGANVLTF. For the CDR3, the DNA is TGTGCCAGCAGGGGCAGGGACTCTGGGGCCAACGTCCTGACTTTC.

This chain links TRBV19 with TRBJ1-5; no clear D gene. Trimming removed 5 bases at V and 5 bases at J, with 10 bases between. In germline, CDR1 is LNHDA, CDR2 SQIVND (reference sequence). The CDR3 has 13 amino acids. This CDR3 reads CASSSPGYQPQHF. CDR3 sequence (DNA): TGTGCCAGTAGTTCCCCCGGTTATCAGCCCCAGCATTTT.

The chain has TRBV7-8 and TRBJ2-1; D unclear. The V gene's germline CDR1 is SGHVS and CDR2 FQNEAQ. V shed 5 bases and J shed 0 bases, with 11 bases lying between them. The CDR3 contains 15 residues. CDR3 DNA sequence: TGTGCCAGCAGCATTGAGAGGAGCTCCTACAATGAGCAGTTCTTC. Encoded protein: CASSIERSSYNEQFF.

The chain employs TRBV3-1 (or the pseudogene TRBV3-2) and TRBJ1-4; D is possibly TRBD1 (5 bases). The CDR3 spans 14 residues. Trimming shortened V by 1 base and J by 8 bases, and 11 bases separated the two germline ends. The germline V gene has CDR1 LGHDT and CDR2 YNNKEL (reference sequence). CDR3 nucleotide sequence: TGTGCCAGCAGCCAAGTTTGGGGGGAGGAAAAACTGTTTTTT. Its protein is CASSQVWGEEKLFF.

The chain is built from TRBV27 and TRBJ2-7; 7 bases align to TRBD1. This CDR3 spans 18 amino acids. CDR1 and CDR2 from the germline V gene are MNHEY and SMNVEV (reference sequence). V lost 6 bases and J lost 1; bases outside the gene matches: 18. CDR3 protein: CASRPTGTEGLVSYEQYV. CDR3 nucleotide sequence: TGTGCCAGCAGACCGACCGGGACAGAAGGACTTGTTTCCTACGAGCAGTACGTC.

The V gene is TRBV6-1, the J gene TRBJ2-1, with D perhaps matching TRBD1 (5 bases). Germline lookup yields CDR1 MNHNS and CDR2 SASEGT. The CDR3 contains 15 residues. V was trimmed by 3 bases and J by 4 bases, leaving 13 bases between them. For the CDR3, the DNA is TGTGCCAGCAGTGAGAACAGGTTTCTATACAATGAGCAGTTCTTC. This encodes CASSENRFLYNEQFF.

V gene TRBV5-6 combines with J gene TRBJ2-7; 10 nucleotides match TRBD2. Germline V gene lookup returns CDR1 SGHDT and CDR2 YYEEEE. The CDR3 loop spans 16 amino acids. Unmatched junction bases numbered 8, after V lost 0 bases and J lost 5 bases. CDR3 nucleotide sequence: TGTGCCAGCAGCTTGGCTTCTAGCGGGGGCCCCGACGAGCAGTACGTC. Its translation is CASSLASSGGPDEQYV.